Below, 30 T cell receptor beta chains from the same sample are listed, as sequenced in a study of T cells in Graves' hyperthyroidism and ophthalmopathy. RNA transcripts gave rise to amplified TCR beta CDR3 regions. First-round RT-PCR with HTBI primers amplified the TCR CDR3 region. TCRdb used MiXCR to reprocess the multiplex PCR reads, holding one entry per CDR3 protein. The sample contains 550,000 to 700,000 distinct CDR3 sequences, about half of which appear only once. Sequenced material: peripheral blood or thyroid tissue (not recorded which). These receptors were collected from an adult woman with Graves' disease, either hyperthyroidism or ophthalmopathy (not recorded which).

Comments on this clonotype: A junction end diverges from the germline sequence, so it may reflect a read error. The rearrangement uses TRBV6-6 and TRBJ1-1; D gene uncertain. Germline assignment: CDR1 MNHNY and CDR2 SVGAGI (reference sequence). CDR3 length: 18 residues. CDR3 sequence reads: CASSYLVTSPKNTEAFSF. The DNA for the CDR3 is TGTGCCAGCAGTTATCTTGTTACCAGCCCTAAGAACACTGAAGCTTTCTCCTTT.

This clonotype has more than one count but fewer than ten. V is TRBV10-3 and J is TRBJ2-6, with D hard to call. Germline V gives CDR1 ENHRY, CDR2 SYGVKD. This CDR3 is 13 amino acids long. Trimming took 10 bases from V and 0 from J, leaving 7 bases between them. CDR3 amino acids: CATQLSGANVLTF. The CDR3 DNA reads as TGTGCCACTCAACTCTCTGGGGCCAACGTCCTGACTTTC.

DNA of the CDR3: TGTGCCAGCAGCTATGACAGGAGCTCTGGGGCCAACGTCCTGACTTTC. This sequence encodes CASSYDRSSGANVLTF. The chain links TRBV9 to TRBJ2-6; D possibly corresponds to TRBD1 (6 bases). The CDR3 runs to 16 residues. The V end lost 4 bases, the J end lost 0 bases, and 11 bases lay between the germline ends. The germline V gene encodes CDR1 SGDLS and CDR2 YYNGEE.

The rearrangement uses TRBV25-1 and TRBJ2-3; TRBD2 matches 9 bases. Per germline, CDR1 MGHDK and CDR2 SYGVNS. The CDR3 covers 15 residues. The trim removed 4 bases at V and 6 bases at J, leaving 8 bases unmatched. CDR3 sequence: CASSAISGSKDTQYF. DNA for the CDR3: TGTGCCAGCAGTGCTATTAGCGGGAGTAAGGATACGCAGTATTTT.

The V and J genes are TRBV2 and TRBJ2-5; TRBD2 matches 13 bases. The CDR3 contains 16 residues. V was clipped by 2 bases and J by 4 bases; unmatched bases: 4. Germline V lookup: CDR1 SNHLY, CDR2 FYNNEI. In DNA, the CDR3 is TGTGCCAGCAGTGAAACTAGCGGGAGGGCCATAGAGACCCAGTACTTC. This translates into CASSETSGRAIETQYF.

This clonotype was detected many times. This chain uses TRBV12-3 or TRBV12-4 with TRBJ1-5, with 7 bases fitting TRBD1. Trimming took 6 bases from V and 2 from J; bases not matched to a gene: 7. The CDR3 totals 15 residues. CDR3 loop: CASSPNTGGNQPQHF. The CDR3 DNA follows: TGTGCCAGCAGCCCGAATACAGGGGGCAATCAGCCCCAGCATTTT.

This clonotype was seen many times. CDR3 sequence: CAANPGSRLRAETQYF. The DNA for the CDR3 is TGTGCCGCCAACCCGGGGAGCCGCCTTCGGGCGGAGACCCAGTACTTC. J is TRBJ2-5 and V is TRBV6-1, with a tentative D call TRBD2 (5 bases). This CDR3 contains 16 residues. Per germline, CDR1 MNHNS and CDR2 SASEGT. The V end was cut by 11 bases, the J end by 5 bases, with 27 bases between.

About this clonotype: The CDR3 does not end in the conserved phenylalanine or tryptophan, so this is likely a read error. J is TRBJ1-1 and V is TRBV5-1; a weak D match, TRBD1 (5 bases). The CDR3 consists of 14 residues. CDR1 is SGHRS and CDR2 is YFSETQ in the germline V gene. V dropped 0 bases and J dropped 3 bases, with 9 bases sitting between them. The CDR3 sequence: CASSLGQSDTEAFL. CDR3 DNA: TGCGCCAGCAGCTTGGGACAGTCCGACACTGAAGCTTTCCTT.

The chain joins TRBV6-5 to TRBJ1-1; a weak D match, TRBD1 (5 bases). Per germline, CDR1 MNHEY and CDR2 SVGAGI. The CDR3 is made up of 15 amino acids. V was cut by 4 bases and J by 0 bases, with 12 bases left in between. The CDR3 protein is CASSLTAVMNTEAFF. CDR3 bases: TGTGCCAGCAGTTTGACAGCAGTAATGAACACTGAAGCTTTCTTT.

The chain links TRBV29-1 to TRBJ1-1, with TRBD1 identical over 8 bases. With V trimmed by 8 bases and J by 5 bases, 7 bases remained unmatched. The CDR3 has 12 residues. Germline CDR1 SQVTM, CDR2 ANQGSEA. The CDR3 is CSRGQDLTEAFF. The DNA of the CDR3 is TGCAGCCGGGGACAGGACCTGACTGAAGCTTTCTTT.

This clonotype has only one observation. The chain is built from TRBV10-3 and TRBJ2-2, with D uncertain. Germline V CDR1 and CDR2: ENHRY, SYGVKD. Trimming left V 11 bases short and J 7 bases short, with 11 bases between. This CDR3 has 11 amino acids. CDR3 protein: CAGRGVGELFF. CDR3 in DNA: TGTGCCGGAAGAGGAGTCGGGGAGCTGTTTTTT.

This clonotype was detected many times. This chain's CDR3 is CASSSPGTGLYEQYF. CDR3 nucleotides: TGTGCCAGCAGCTCTCCCGGGACAGGATTATACGAGCAGTACTTC. The rearrangement joins TRBV7-9 to TRBJ2-7; 8 bases align to TRBD1. CDR1 and CDR2 (germline): SEHNR, FQNEAQ (reference sequence). The CDR3 runs 15 residues. The junction had 9 bases not matched to a gene; V was cut back by 4 bases and J by 4 bases.

In this sample, this clonotype turned up many times. The rearrangement uses TRBV7-9 and TRBJ2-7; weak D call: TRBD2 (6 bases). V gave up 1 base and J gave up 1 base, with 11 bases separating them. Germline CDR1 and CDR2: SEHNR and FQNEAQ (reference sequence). This CDR3 is built from 15 residues. The CDR3 DNA follows: TGTGCCAGCAGCTTAGAAGGCGGGATGTCCTACGAGCAGTACTTC. This gives the protein CASSLEGGMSYEQYF.

Note on this clonotype: Relative to the germline gene, one junction end is altered; a read error may explain this. The V gene is TRBV19, the J gene TRBJ2-6; the D is unclear. The CDR3 has 15 residues. Germline V gene sequence: CDR1 LNHDA, CDR2 SQIVND (reference sequence). The CDR3 nucleotides are TGTGCCAGTAGTATGAGGTCGATGAGGAGTAACACTGAAGCTTTC. It yields the protein CASSMRSMRSNTEAF. Drawing the rest from reference TRBV19 and TRBJ2-6, the complete variable domain is DGGITQSPKYLFRKEGQNVTLSCEQNLNHDAMYWYRQDPGQGLRLIYYSQIVNDFQKGDIAEGYSVSREKKESFPLTVTSAQKNPTAFYLCASSMRSMRSNTEAFGAGSRLTVL.

The rearrangement joins TRBV7-9 to TRBJ1-3, with TRBD1 as a possible D gene (5 bases). V was cut by 4 bases and J by 1 base, with 14 bases left in between. Looked up from germline, CDR1 is SEHNR and CDR2 is FQNEAQ (reference sequence). CDR3 size: 16 residues. The CDR3 protein is CASSSMISGSGNTIYF. CDR3 coding DNA: TGTGCCAGCAGCTCGATGATATCAGGGTCTGGAAACACCATATATTTT. Full variable domain (remainder filled in from reference TRBV7-9 and TRBJ1-3): DTGVSQNPRHKITKRGQNVTFRCDPISEHNRLYWYRQTLGQGPEFLTYFQNEAQLEKSRLLSDRFSAERPKGSFSTLEIQRTEQGDSAMYLCASSSMISGSGNTIYFGEGSWLTVV.

With respect to this clonotype: A much larger clone lies one base from this, so it may be a read error. This rearrangement joins TRBV7-8 to TRBJ1-6, with a tentative D call TRBD1 (5 bases). The V gene's germline CDR1 is SGHVS and CDR2 FQNEAQ. The V end was cut by 11 bases, the J end by 5 bases, with 13 bases between. This CDR3 is 13 amino acids long. The CDR3 loop reads CAGTIRDNSPLHF. The CDR3 nucleotides are TGTGCCGGCACCATCAGGGATAATTCACCCCTCCACTTT.

This clonotype was seen many times. The chain is built from TRBV10-3 and TRBJ1-5; no clear D. With 4 bases removed from V and 3 bases from J, the gap between germline ends came to 7 bases. Germline V gene lookup returns CDR1 ENHRY and CDR2 SYGVKD. The CDR3 length is 13 residues. The CDR3 DNA follows: TGTGCCATCAGTGGGGCCCTCAATCAGCCCCAGCATTTT. It translates to CAISGALNQPQHF.

This clonotype was recorded many times. This chain connects TRBV24-1 to TRBJ2-7, with D tentatively TRBD1 (6 bases). Germline CDR1 is KGHDR and CDR2 is SFDVKD. There are 16 residues in the CDR3. The V end was cut by 4 bases, the J end by 5 bases, with 20 bases between. The CDR3 DNA reads as TGTGCCACCAGTGACCCCCTGGGCAGGGGAAATAACGAGCAGTACTTC. The encoded protein is CATSDPLGRGNNEQYF.

J is TRBJ2-2 and V is TRBV5-8; D possibly corresponds to TRBD1 (6 bases). Trimming removed 4 bases from V and 2 bases from J, with 12 bases in between. The CDR3 is made up of 15 amino acids. In germline, CDR1 is SGHTS, CDR2 YDEGEE. CDR3 nucleotide sequence: TGTGCCAGCAGCCTCCGGGACACAAACACCGGGGAGCTGTTTTTT. Translated: CASSLRDTNTGELFF.

This sequence joins TRBV19 and TRBJ1-2, with unresolved D. The V end lost 8 bases, the J end lost 2 bases, and 9 bases lay between the germline ends. CDR1 and CDR2 (germline): LNHDA, SQIVND (reference sequence). The CDR3 consists of 12 residues. CDR3 amino acids: CASGKANYGYTF. Written as DNA, the CDR3 is TGTGCCAGTGGAAAGGCGAACTATGGCTACACCTTC.

This clonotype was seen at least ten times. The genes are TRBV24-1 and TRBJ2-2; 8 nucleotides agree with TRBD2. Germline lookup yields CDR1 KGHDR and CDR2 SFDVKD. The CDR3 spans 14 residues. J was trimmed by 6 bases and V by 3 bases; bases with no gene match: 2. This chain's CDR3 is CATSDQRESGELFF. The DNA for the CDR3 is TGTGCCACCAGTGATCAGCGGGAGTCCGGGGAGCTGTTTTTT.

This clonotype is a singleton in its sample. The chain recombines TRBV10-3 with TRBJ2-7; 11 bases map to TRBD2. Trimming cost V 6 bases and J 1 base; bases outside gene matches: 5. This CDR3 region has 15 residues. The germline CDR1 and CDR2 sequences are ENHRY and SYGVKD. The DNA for the CDR3 is TGTGCCATCAGCAGGGGACTAGCGGCTTCCTACGAGCAGTACTTC. This codes for CAISRGLAASYEQYF.

The chain uses TRBV7-3 and TRBJ1-3; D may be TRBD1 (6 bases). Germline V lookup: CDR1 SGHTA, CDR2 FQGTGA. V lost 7 bases and J 8 bases, leaving 18 bases between the germline ends. The CDR3 totals 14 residues. The CDR3 nucleotides read TGTGCCAGCATAGGACAGTCCTATGGCTACACCATATATTTT. Translation gives CASIGQSYGYTIYF.

This clonotype appeared a single time. The chain uses TRBV29-1 and TRBJ2-7; TRBD2 is a possible D gene (5 bases). The end of the DNA fits TRBJ2-4 better, so the J call may be wrong. Germline V gives CDR1 SQVTM, CDR2 ANQGSEA. The CDR3 totals 11 residues. The CDR3 reads CSVVRGHIQYF. In nucleotides, the CDR3 is TGCAGCGTTGTAAGAGGGCACATTCAGTACTTC.

With regard to this clonotype: Since a much larger clone is just one base distant, this may be a read error. V gene TRBV7-2 combines with J gene TRBJ1-3; D possibly corresponds to TRBD1 (6 bases). Between the trimmed V and J ends, which lost 11 bases and 7 bases, there was a span of 24 bases. CDR3 length equals 15 residues. Germline CDR1 and CDR2: SGHTA and FQGNSA. The CDR3 reads CAGTPGSYRDNTIYF. The CDR3 DNA sequence: TGTGCCGGCACCCCTGGTTCTTACAGGGACAACACCATATATTTT.

This clonotype occurred many times. The chain has TRBV7-8 and TRBJ2-7; D is unclear. Germline CDR1 SGHVS, CDR2 FQNEAQ. Trimming left V 5 bases short and J 3 bases short, with 5 bases between. This CDR3 contains 11 residues. CDR3 residues: CASSPNYEQYF. DNA of the CDR3: TGTGCCAGCAGCCCTAACTACGAGCAGTACTTC.

This clonotype has a count of ten or more. This chain links TRBV6-5 with TRBJ2-7; no clear D gene. Germline CDR1 and CDR2: MNHEY and SVGAGI. The ends were cut back, 2 bases at V and 3 bases at J, with 11 bases in the middle. The CDR3 extends over 14 amino acids. CDR3 in DNA: TGTGCCAGCAGTTACGTCCGGGCAGGCTACGAGCAGTACTTC. As protein: CASSYVRAGYEQYF.

For this clonotype: Being one base from a much bigger clone, this may be a read error. The chain links TRBV25-1 to TRBJ1-5; 12 bases match TRBD1. The CDR3 is 15 residues long. Germline V gene sequence: CDR1 MGHDK, CDR2 SYGVNS. The junction had 4 bases not matched to a gene; V was cut back by 7 bases and J by 3 bases. The chain's CDR3 is CASTGTGGFNQPQHF. CDR3 bases: TGTGCCAGCACCGGGACAGGGGGCTTCAATCAGCCCCAGCATTTT.

J is TRBJ2-1 and V is TRBV7-9, with D possibly TRBD2 on 5 matching bases. Germline assignment: CDR1 SEHNR and CDR2 FQNEAQ (reference sequence). Trimming shortened V by 5 bases and J by 11 bases, and 16 bases separated the two germline ends. The CDR3 spans 13 residues. The DNA of the CDR3 is TGTGCCAGCAGCCCATCGGGTCGCGGGCAGCAGTTCTTC. Protein product: CASSPSGRGQQFF.

This chain uses TRBV7-2 with TRBJ1-5; 9 bases agree with TRBD1. The V gene's germline CDR1 is SGHTA and CDR2 FQGNSA. The CDR3 sequence is 16 residues long. The ends lost 6 bases at V and 11 bases at J; junction bases unmatched: 17. The CDR3: CASSSPGTGPQETQHF. As DNA, the CDR3 is TGTGCCAGCAGTTCCCCAGGGACAGGGCCCCAAGAGACCCAGCATTTT.